This TCR beta chain was captured by sequencing in a study of blood T cell repertoires in COVID-19 (dated by TCRdb to 2018 to 2021). A note on the overall study: Samples covering the acute and convalescent phases of COVID-19 were provided by collaborators in the United States, Italy and Spain. Samples were obtained from the ongoing ImmuneRACE study (first 160 participants) and from 1,200 or so subjects provided by 6 global collaborators. Subjects who had been exposed to COVID-19, were actively infected with it, or had recovered from it provided the deeply sampled blood TCRbeta repertoires that made up the dataset. The repertoires were released in a freely available public database meant as a resource for research on the immune response to SARS-CoV-2. Where available, HLA class I and class II types were obtained from metadata supplied by the sample provider rather than from assay-based typing. Nearly every sample came with metadata listing a de-identified subject ID, COVID-19 status, age in years and sex. The material from the prospective study consisted of cDNA or gDNA derived from T cells, B-cell-depleted T cells, or PBMCs.

General findings and caveats noted by the study authors: The quantity of clinical and demographic metadata differed by source and by participant and was supplied without curation.

This clone has just a few counts. Its antigen specificity is not known. No clone much larger than this one lies a single base away; base qualities are absent. V gives up 0 bases and J gives up 4 bases, and the segment between their germline ends measures 14 bases. Spanning cysteine to phenylalanine, the CDR3 consists of 16 amino acids. CDR3 DNA is the only sequence kept; it has 48 bases, read in frame from the first base. CDR1 MRHNA and CDR2 SNTAGT are derived from the germline V gene. In the prospective study, participants were about 18 to 100 years old, resided in about two dozen geographic areas of the United States, and were enrolled through a virtual design. To assign participants to cohorts, the prospective study relied on clinical history that participants themselves reported in a screening survey and a study questionnaire. ImmuneRACE Cohort 3 recovered participants were defined by two consecutive negative NP/OP PCR tests, healthcare professional clearance, or symptom resolution. Each participant in the prospective study had whole blood, serum and a nasopharyngeal or oropharyngeal swab collected by mobile phlebotomists. Participants in the prospective study had the option to provide additional blood draws and questionnaires over an approximately 2-month period. Blood samples from the prospective study were shipped frozen or at room temperature prior to DNA extraction.

TCRbeta CDR3 regions were amplified from genomic DNA using the immunoSEQ Assay, a bias-controlled multiplex PCR. Per the authors' processing: The number of nucleated cells in each sample was estimated by amplification of reference gene primers within the assay. Sequence reads were collapsed and filtered to measure the absolute abundance of every unique TCRbeta CDR3 rearrangement. For each sample, productive Simpson clonality was calculated by taking the square root of Simpson's diversity index across productive rearrangements. The table was pulled from immuneACCESS by TCRdb, which kept in-frame rearrangements only. Such tables lose some clones; where checked, under half of the loss comes from unresolved V genes, and the rest has no known cause. V, J and clone size derive from that table, while D and trimming were established from the DNA sequence. The sample table contains 150,000 to 200,000 clones; only one count was recorded for approximately 88% of them. Approximately 9% of the sample lies in the top ten.

The material sequenced was PBMCs or T cells enriched from blood (not recorded which). In this chain, TRBV6-4 is recombined with TRBJ2-3; TRBD2 is perhaps the D gene, given 6 matching bases. This clonotype was sampled from a woman between 18 and 29 years old who had recovered from COVID-19. The sequenced DNA is TGTGCCAGCAGTGACTCTGCTGGAGTAGCGGCAGATACGCAGTATTTT. Its protein product is CASSDSAGVAADTQYF.